This T cell receptor beta chain was documented in a study of blood T cell repertoires in COVID-19. For the study at large: PBMCs, B-cell-depleted T cells, or T cells provided the cDNA or gDNA that made up the material.

Original data processing: Amplification from reference gene primers served as the basis for estimated nucleated cell counts. The assay was immunoSEQ multiplex PCR, and TCRdb's table has in-frame clones only and misses some. V and J calls and clone size follow that table, whereas D and trimming were derived from the DNA. Of about 420,000 clones listed, around nine tenths are singletons. The CDR3 length is 16 residues. V shed 4 bases and J 6 bases; nucleotides not matched to a gene: 11. Germline V lookup: CDR1 SGHVS, CDR2 FNYEAQ. The sequenced material came from peripheral blood. The genes are TRBV7-6 and TRBJ1-4; TRBD1 agrees at 7 bases. This clonotype was obtained from a man aged 18 to 30 with COVID-19, enrolled during active disease. CDR3 loop: CASSSRLGTEDEKLFF. The CDR3 nucleotides read TGTGCCAGCAGCTCCCGCTTAGGGACAGAGGATGAAAAACTGTTTTTT.